The rows below give T cell receptor beta chains drawn from one sample of a study of T-cell memory formation after mild COVID-19. TCRdb re-derived calls from the 5' RACE reads in MiXCR, one entry per CDR3 protein. This table holds approximately 500,000 distinct CDR3 sequences, 20% to 30% found once. Sequencing used PBMCs or a T cell subset sorted from them (not recorded which). Receptors were obtained from an adult woman who had mild COVID-19 (a few samples of this study predate the infection). Cell type and time point are not known. CDR3s include the opening cysteine and the closing phenylalanine or tryptophan. Fields, in order: D gene, clone size, J gene, V gene, CDR3 DNA, CDR3 protein. The D gene is left open where the match is weak. Clone size is stated in some rows and not others, as once, few, many or a class when expanded.

- | few | TRBJ1-1 | TRBV2 | TGTGCCAGCAGTGAATTTCAACTTACTGAAGCTTTCTTT | CASSEFQLTEAFF
- | few | TRBJ2-7 | TRBV3-1 | TGTGCCAGCAGCCCGGTGATGGGAGTAAGCTCCTACGAGCAGTACTTC | CASSPVMGVSSYEQYF
TRBD2 | few | TRBJ2-1 | TRBV2 | TGTGCCAGCACCATTAGGACTAGCGGGATCGGTGAGCAGTTCTTC | CASTIRTSGIGEQFF
TRBD1 | few | TRBJ2-1 | TRBV30 | TGTGCCTGGAGTGGGACAGGACGGTACAATGAGCAGTTCTTC | CAWSGTGRYNEQFF
- | few | TRBJ2-1 | TRBV20-1 | TGCAGTGCTATCACTCCGGTGGGTGCTGAGCAGTTCTTC | CSAITPVGAEQFF
- | few | TRBJ2-5 | TRBV29-1 | TGCAGCGTGGGACCCGAACGGACCTTC | CSVGPERTF
- | few | TRBJ2-1 | TRBV10-3 | TGTGCCATCAGTGGAACGGGCAATGAGCAGTTCTTC | CAISGTGNEQFF
- | - | TRBJ2-2 | TRBV29-1 | TGCAGCGTTGAAATGGGGGATAGAGACACCGGGGAGCTGTTTTTT | CSVEMGDRDTGELFF
- | - | TRBJ1-2 | TRBV5-1 | TGCGCCAGCAGTTTTTGGGACAACTATGGCTACACCTTC | CASSFWDNYGYTF
- | few | TRBJ2-1 | TRBV9 | TGTGCCAGCAGCGTAGAGGGCTACAATGAGCAGTTCTTC | CASSVEGYNEQFF
- | - | TRBJ2-2 | TRBV25-1 | TGTGCCAGCAGTGAATATTCGCAGGGGATGAACACCGGGGAGCTGTTTTTT | CASSEYSQGMNTGELFF
TRBD1 | - | TRBJ1-2 | TRBV5-6 | TGTGCCAGCAGCGAGCAGGGGGCGTCCGGCTACACCTTC | CASSEQGASGYTF
- | - | TRBJ2-7 | TRBV6-5 | TGTGCCAGCAGTTACTCCGGCTCCAGCTCCTACGAGCAGTACTTC | CASSYSGSSSYEQYF
- | once | TRBJ2-3 | TRBV20-1 | TGCAGTGCTAGTCCCAGGGAGGATCGCACAGATACGCAGTATTTT | CSASPREDRTDTQYF
- | - | TRBJ2-7 | TRBV5-1 | TGCGCCAGCAGCCCGGACGGGGTTGGGGGTCTGGCCTACGAGCAGTACTTC | CASSPDGVGGLAYEQYF
- | - | TRBJ1-1 | TRBV5-1 | TGCGCCAGCAGCTTGGTTTTGGGGAACACTGAAGCTTTCTTT | CASSLVLGNTEAFF
- | few | TRBJ2-5 | TRBV12-3/TRBV12-4 | TGTGCCAGCAGTTACTCCCCTCGGGACACCCAAGAGACCCAGTACTTC | CASSYSPRDTQETQYF
- | - | TRBJ1-2 | TRBV9 | TGTGCCAGCAGCGTAGAGGGAGGGGTGAACAGGGGCTACACCTTC | CASSVEGGVNRGYTF
- | few | TRBJ1-1 | TRBV7-6 | TGTGCCAGCAGCTCCCTAGCCGGGACGGGCTCTGAAGCTTTCTTT | CASSSLAGTGSEAFF
- | - | TRBJ1-5 | TRBV7-2 | TGTGCCAGCAGCCTAACAGACAGTCGGCAGCCCCAGCATTTT | CASSLTDSRQPQHF
- | - | TRBJ1-2 | TRBV6-5 | TGTGCCAGCAGGAGTGTGGAGTATGGCTACACCTTC | CASRSVEYGYTF
- | - | TRBJ2-3 | TRBV7-2 | TGTGCCAGCAGCAAGAACGGGGGTGTGGGATGGACAGATACGCAGTATTTT | CASSKNGGVGWTDTQYF
- | - | TRBJ2-6 | TRBV6-2/TRBV6-3 | TGTGCCAGCACCGAAAGCCTACAGTCTGGGGCCAACGTCCTGACTTTC | CASTESLQSGANVLTF
TRBD2 | - | TRBJ2-5 | TRBV7-2 | TGTGCCAGCAGCCGTACCCCGACTAGCGGGGGAGAGACCCAGTACTTC | CASSRTPTSGGETQYF
- | once | TRBJ2-1 | TRBV25-1 | TGTGCCAGCAGTATAGGGGACAATATAGGTAATGAGCAGTTCTTC | CASSIGDNIGNEQFF
- | few | TRBJ1-1 | TRBV6-5 | TGTGCCAGCAGTTACTCGCGGCCTGGGCCGAACACTGAAGCTTTCTTT | CASSYSRPGPNTEAFF
- | - | TRBJ1-1 | TRBV5-1 | TGCGCCAGCAGCGTAGCCCTGAACACTGAAGCTTTCTTT | CASSVALNTEAFF
TRBD2 | - | TRBJ2-7 | TRBV27 | TGTGCCAGCACCCCGGGGGGGGTAGGGAACGAGCAGTACTTC | CASTPGGVGNEQYF
- | - | TRBJ2-7 | TRBV24-1 | TGTGCCACCAGTGCGGGTACAGCGTACGAGCAGTACTTC | CATSAGTAYEQYF
- | - | TRBJ2-1 | TRBV3-1 | TGTGCCAGCAGCCAAGATAGGCGCAGCAACAATGAGCAGTTCTTC | CASSQDRRSNNEQFF
- | few | TRBJ2-2 | TRBV5-1 | TGCGCCAGCAGCTTGGGTGACGTCGGGGAGCTGTTTTTT | CASSLGDVGELFF
TRBD2 | - | TRBJ2-2 | TRBV20-1 | TGCAGTGCTTGCACTAGCGGGGGGGCCTCCGGGGAGCTGTTTTTT | CSACTSGGASGELFF